This T cell receptor beta chain was found in a study of cytomegalovirus exposure and HLA in healthy donors. The CDR3 consists of 13 residues. V was shortened by 0 bases and J by 7 bases, with 10 bases between the two germline ends. CDR1 is SGHRS, CDR2 YFSETQ, per germline. PCR employed 60 Vbeta and 13 Jbeta primers. Using immunoSEQ multiplex PCR, the repertoire was profiled, and TCRdb retains in-frame clones only, with some absent. The sample holds over 100,000 clones, around four fifths seen once. What was sequenced was PBMCs. V and J are TRBV5-1 and TRBJ1-2, with D maybe TRBD1 (6 bases). The receptor comes from a woman aged 45 to 65 in good health and CMV-seropositive. The CDR3 reads CASSLDPGVGYTF. CDR3 DNA sequence: TGCGCCAGCAGCTTGGATCCAGGGGTTGGCTACACCTTC.